The 9 T cell receptor beta chains in this list originate from one sample, sequenced in a study of graft-versus-host responses after intestinal transplantation (dated by TCRdb to the early 2020s). Library method: the immunoSEQ multiplex PCR assay. TCRdb's version of the immuneACCESS table is confined to in-frame rearrangements and falls short of the full clone set. An unresolved V gene accounts for under half of the shortfall where checked; the remainder is of unknown origin. Present in this sample are approximately 70,000 clones, roughly 92% of which were seen just once. Together, the top ten hold 6.5% to 7% of the sample. Specimen: bone marrow, collected around 720 days after intestinal transplantation. These receptors all stem from a human patient who received an intestinal transplant, so some T cells may come from the graft donor.

This clone was recorded a few times. The chain employs TRBV30 and TRBJ2-5; 9 bases match TRBD1. Germline V lookup: CDR1 GTSNPN, CDR2 SVGIG (reference sequence). CDR3 size: 14 residues. The J segment lost 3 bases and the V segment lost 8 bases, leaving 10 bases of the junction unmatched. CDR3 nucleotides: TGTGCCGCAACGCACAGGGGGCGGGAAGAGACCCAGTACTTC. This gives the protein CAATHRGREETQYF.

In its sample, this clone was seen once. This chain joins TRBV30 and TRBJ2-1; 10 bases are a match to TRBD2. Germline trimming cut 5 bases from V and 11 bases from J; bases unmatched to any gene: 15. Germline V lookup: CDR1 GTSNPN, CDR2 SVGIG (reference sequence). The CDR3 length is 15 residues. The CDR3 protein is CAWSRASGRNVKQFF. CDR3 nucleotides: TGTGCCTGGTCAAGGGCTAGCGGGAGAAATGTAAAGCAGTTCTTC.

V and J are TRBV7-9 and TRBJ2-3; TRBD2 might be the D (6 bases). V dropped 1 base and J dropped 0 bases, with 8 bases sitting between them. Germline-derived CDR1 and CDR2 are SEHNR and FQNEAQ (reference sequence). The CDR3 runs 15 residues. The CDR3 sequence: CASSLGLASTDTQYF. The DNA for the CDR3 is TGTGCCAGCAGCTTAGGTCTAGCGAGCACAGATACGCAGTATTTT.

The chain combines TRBV6-5 with TRBJ1-1, with TRBD1 identical over 10 bases. The CDR3 runs to 14 residues. CDR1 is MNHEY and CDR2 is SVGAGI in the germline V gene. V was clipped by 5 bases and J by 1 base; unmatched bases: 1. The CDR3 nucleotides read TGTGCCAGCAGTAGGGACAGGGGGAACACTGAAGCTTTCTTT. Amino acids: CASSRDRGNTEAFF.

The chain has TRBV27 and TRBJ2-3, with 9 bases lining up with TRBD2. The V segment lost 3 bases and the J segment 2 bases; nucleotides outside the gene matches: 6. The CDR3 loop spans 16 amino acids. Germline-derived CDR1 and CDR2 are MNHEY and SMNVEV (reference sequence). The CDR3 loop reads CASSLFLAGTTDTQYF. The CDR3 bases are TGTGCCAGCAGTTTGTTTCTAGCGGGGACCACAGATACGCAGTATTTT.

The CDR3 region is CASSPGLAASYEQYF. The CDR3 DNA reads TGTGCCAGCAGCCCGGGACTAGCGGCCTCCTACGAGCAGTACTTC. The J gene is TRBJ2-5, the V gene TRBV11-2; 11 nucleotides agree with TRBD2. Near its end, the DNA agrees better with TRBJ2-7, so the J call may be wrong. Germline V gene sequence: CDR1 SGHAT, CDR2 FQNNGV. The CDR3 length is 15 residues.

The chain employs TRBV6-6 and TRBJ2-7, with D unclear. In germline, CDR1 is MNHNY, CDR2 SVGAGI (reference sequence). Trimming pared 6 bases from V and 0 bases from J, leaving 9 bases between. The CDR3 has 13 residues. This chain's CDR3 is CASSPGSSYEQYF. The CDR3 DNA sequence: TGTGCCAGCAGCCCCGGAAGCTCCTACGAGCAGTACTTC.

V and J are TRBV7-3 and TRBJ2-1; 7 nucleotides align to TRBD2. Germline values: CDR1 SGHTA, CDR2 FQGTGA. The V gene end was trimmed by 1 base and the J gene end by 2 bases; junction bases not matched to a gene: 5. The CDR3 consists of 16 residues. The CDR3 DNA reads TGTGCCAGCAGCTTAATAAGCGGGAAACCCTACAATGAGCAGTTCTTC. This translates into CASSLISGKPYNEQFF.

The table lists this clone with a few counts. The V gene is TRBV29-1, the J gene TRBJ1-4, with D perhaps matching TRBD1 (5 bases). Germline values: CDR1 SQVTM, CDR2 ANQGSEA. The CDR3 is 14 residues long. V dropped 4 bases and J dropped 5 bases, with 14 bases sitting between them. As DNA, the CDR3 is TGCAGCGTTGCCGGTGGGGGGGGAAATGAAAAACTGTTTTTT. This encodes CSVAGGGGNEKLFF.